This T cell receptor beta chain was sequenced for a study of cytotoxic CD8 clonotypes in ibrutinib-treated CLL. Study details: Of a cohort that held some 10 relapsed/refractory and around 16 treatment-naive patients, under 18 were IGHV unmutated. After a median of about 62 months, roughly 15 patients stayed remitted and some twelve progressed; responses had been partial in roughly 25 and complete in 2.

The CDR3 contains 13 residues. V lost 4 bases and J lost 2, with 9 bases in between. CDR1 and CDR2 (germline): MGHRA, YSYEKL. Assay: immunoSEQ multiplex PCR; the TCRdb copy retains only in-frame clones and omits some. This table has 150,000 or so clones, about 78% appearing once. The TCR was taken from a human donor with chronic lymphocytic leukemia. The sample was PBMCs, taken after 24 months of ibrutinib treatment. This chain links TRBV4-1 with TRBJ2-7; D gene ambiguous. CDR3 nucleotide sequence: TGCGCCAGCAGCCTAGACAAAACCTACGAGCAGTACTTC. This translates into CASSLDKTYEQYF.